This T cell receptor (beta chain) was obtained from a study of control samples from healthy donors and cancer patients. The CDR3 loop spans 13 amino acids. V was clipped by 4 bases and J by 10 bases; unmatched bases: 4. Germline loops: CDR1 SEHNR, CDR2 FQNEAQ (reference sequence). The method was immunoSEQ multiplex PCR; TCRdb's version includes in-frame clones alone and lacks a portion of them. The repertoire includes about 120,000 clones, roughly 91% of them detected once, and around 8.7% sits in the top ten. The TCR was taken from a man in his forties in good health. The chain joins TRBV7-9 to TRBJ1-6; TRBD1 agrees at 7 bases. Sequencing input: blood. The CDR3 sequence is CASSSDRDSPLHF. CDR3 nucleotide sequence: TGTGCCAGCAGCTCTGACAGGGACTCACCCCTCCACTTT.